This TCR beta chain was retrieved from a study of blood T cell repertoires in COVID-19 (TCRdb year 2020). About the full investigation: Collaborator samples came from the United States, Italy and Spain and covered acute and convalescent phases of COVID-19. The prospective study material was composed of cDNA or gDNA derived from T cells, B-cell-depleted T cells, or PBMCs. Nearly every sample came with metadata listing a de-identified subject ID, COVID-19 status, age in years and sex. Where available, HLA class I and class II types were taken from metadata supplied by the sample provider and were not determined by assay-based typing. A freely available public database, intended as a resource for researchers studying the immune response to SARS-CoV-2, is where the repertoires were released. Deeply sampled blood TCRbeta repertoires from subjects exposed to, actively infected with, or recovered from COVID-19 were included in the dataset. The samples were drawn from the first 160 participants of the ongoing ImmuneRACE study and from 1,200 or so subjects provided by 6 global collaborators. On the study overall, not on this receptor specifically: Clinical and demographic metadata were provided uncurated, with the amount varying by source and participant.

Collaborating institutions collected whole blood in K2EDTA tubes following their own protocols. For TCRbeta analysis, collaborators shipped samples in one of three forms: frozen whole blood, isolated PBMCs, or DNA extracted from either of those sample types. According to the germline V gene, CDR1 reads MRHNA and CDR2 reads SNTAGT. V trim: 1 base; J trim: 1 base; unmatched bases: 4. The CDR3 numbers 17 residues from cysteine through phenylalanine. Only the CDR3 DNA is retained, 51 bases long and in frame from the first base. TCRbeta CDR3 regions were amplified from genomic DNA using the immunoSEQ Assay, a bias-controlled multiplex PCR. Turning to the authors' computational methods: Nucleated cell counts per sample were estimated from amplification of reference gene primers within the assay. To quantify the absolute abundance of each unique TCRbeta CDR3 rearrangement, sequence reads were collapsed and filtered. Productive Simpson clonality was computed per sample as the square root of Simpson's diversity index over productive rearrangements. TCRdb retrieved this table from immuneACCESS and kept in-frame rearrangements only. Not all clones are present; in checked studies, unresolved V genes account for under half, and no reason is known for the remainder. The V and J calls and clone size come from that table; D and trimming were worked out from the DNA. Across this sample there are just over 300,000 clones, with about 90% seen only once. The ten most abundant clones make up approximately 2.4% of the sample.

Notes on this clone: Which antigen it targets is not known. No per-base quality is available; no much larger clone lies one base away.

The sequence was obtained from a man in his late teens or twenties with active or convalescent COVID-19. Rearrangement joined TRBV6-4 to TRBJ2-5, and 12 junctional nucleotides match TRBD2. Material: peripheral blood. CDR3 sequence: CASSDFGLAGSQETQYF. The DNA sequence is as follows: TGTGCCAGCAGTGACTTCGGACTAGCGGGAAGCCAAGAGACCCAGTACTTC.